The 30 T cell receptor beta chains below come from one sample, sequenced in a study of blood T cell repertoires in COVID-19. Only in-frame clones appear in the TCRdb table, and some are missing; sequencing was by immunoSEQ multiplex PCR. The sample lists about 110,000 clones, 88% seen once, with roughly 2.5% in the top ten. The specimen was peripheral blood. These receptors all come from a human donor in a cohort sampled during active COVID-19.

The J gene is TRBJ2-7, the V gene TRBV15, with D perhaps matching TRBD2 (7 bases). The V gene's germline CDR1 is LNHNV and CDR2 YYDKDF (reference sequence). V gave up 3 bases and J gave up 0 bases, with 12 bases separating them. This CDR3 spans 15 amino acids. As DNA, the CDR3 is TGTGCCACCAGCAGGGGGGGGCGAAGCTCCTACGAGCAGTACTTC. It translates to CATSRGGRSSYEQYF.

This clone was found a few times. The V and J genes are TRBV3-1 (or the pseudogene TRBV3-2) and TRBJ1-6, with unresolved D. The germline V gene encodes CDR1 LGHDT and CDR2 YNNKEL (reference sequence). V was cut by 2 bases and J by 5 bases, with 10 bases left in between. CDR3 length equals 15 residues. CDR3 nucleotides: TGTGCCAGCAGCCAATCTCCAGTTAATAATTCACCCCTCCACTTT. Translation gives CASSQSPVNNSPLHF.

The CDR3 protein is CASSPRGGTEDEQFF. The CDR3 DNA follows: TGTGCCAGCAGCCCCCGGGGGGGGACGGAGGATGAGCAGTTCTTC. This sequence joins TRBV11-3 and TRBJ2-1, with 8 bases lining up with TRBD2. Germline V gives CDR1 SGHNT, CDR2 YENEEA. The CDR3 is 15 amino acids. Trimming cost V 5 bases and J 8 bases; bases outside gene matches: 11.

The chain is built from TRBV6-6 and TRBJ2-7; maybe TRBD2 (6 bases). Germline values: CDR1 MNHNY, CDR2 SVGAGI (reference sequence). The CDR3 has 12 amino acids. Trimming removed 8 bases from V and 2 bases from J, with 10 bases in between. CDR3: CASGGLAYEQYF. Here the CDR3 DNA reads TGTGCCAGCGGGGGACTGGCCTACGAGCAGTACTTC.

This clone was observed a handful of times. V usage is TRBV10-3 and J usage is TRBJ1-5, with a tentative D call TRBD1 (6 bases). This CDR3 is built from 14 residues. V lost 10 bases, J lost 0 bases, and 13 bases lay in between. The germline CDR1 and CDR2 sequences are ENHRY and SYGVKD. The CDR3 region has the DNA TGTGCCACCCGACAGGACAGTAGCAATCAGCCCCAGCATTTT. It yields the protein CATRQDSSNQPQHF.

The V and J genes are TRBV19 and TRBJ2-3; D perhaps matches TRBD1 (6 bases). Germline V CDR1 and CDR2: LNHDA, SQIVND (reference sequence). Trimming stripped 4 bases from V and 5 bases from J, with 19 bases between. The CDR3 has 16 amino acids. DNA of the CDR3: TGTGCCAGTAGTACCCCCCCCCGACAGGTGGGAGATACGCAGTATTTT. Translating gives CASSTPPRQVGDTQYF. Full variable domain (missing parts from reference TRBV19 and TRBJ2-3): DGGITQSPKYLFRKEGQNVTLSCEQNLNHDAMYWYRQDPGQGLRLIYYSQIVNDFQKGDIAEGYSVSREKKESFPLTVTSAQKNPTAFYLCASSTPPRQVGDTQYFGPGTRLTVL.

V gene TRBV25-1 combines with J gene TRBJ1-5; possible D gene TRBD1, 5 bases. Germline loops: CDR1 MGHDK, CDR2 SYGVNS. The CDR3 runs 15 residues. Trimming took 2 bases from V and 2 from J, leaving 10 bases between them. CDR3 loop: CASSEQGYGNQPQHF. The CDR3 region has the DNA TGTGCCAGCAGTGAACAGGGCTATGGCAATCAGCCCCAGCATTTT.

The chain links TRBV5-1 to TRBJ2-1, with TRBD2 matching 14 bases. This CDR3 has 16 residues. J lost 6 bases, V lost 4 bases, and 6 bases had no gene match. Germline CDR1 is SGHRS and CDR2 is YFSETQ. The CDR3 loop is CASSQEGTSGSNEQFF. The CDR3 nucleotides are TGCGCCAGCAGCCAAGAAGGGACTAGCGGGAGCAATGAGCAGTTCTTC. Complete variable domain (other parts from reference TRBV5-1 and TRBJ2-1): KAGVTQTPRYLIKTRGQQVTLSCSPISGHRSVSWYQQTPGQGLQFLFEYFSETQRNKGNFPGRFSGRQFSNSRSEMNVSTLELGDSALYLCASSQEGTSGSNEQFFGPGTRLTVL.

The count of this clone is one. The J gene is TRBJ1-1, the V gene TRBV7-9, with D perhaps TRBD1 (6 bases). CDR1 and CDR2 from the germline V gene are SEHNR and FQNEAQ (reference sequence). The V end was cut by 5 bases, the J end by 4 bases, with 14 bases between. This CDR3 spans 14 amino acids. The CDR3: CASSPGVVGTEAFF. The CDR3 DNA reads as TGTGCCAGCAGCCCAGGGGTAGTGGGCACTGAAGCTTTCTTT. The full variable domain, rest sourced from reference TRBV7-9 and TRBJ1-1, is DTGVSQNPRHKITKRGQNVTFRCDPISEHNRLYWYRQTLGQGPEFLTYFQNEAQLEKSRLLSDRFSAERPKGSFSTLEIQRTEQGDSAMYLCASSPGVVGTEAFFGQGTRLTVV.

V is TRBV7-2 and J is TRBJ2-1, with D unclear. V was pared by 0 bases and J by 6 bases, with 12 bases between. Looked up from germline, CDR1 is SGHTA and CDR2 is FQGNSA. The CDR3 runs 15 residues. CDR3 region: CASSLAGAPLNEQFF. CDR3 sequence (DNA): TGTGCCAGCAGCTTAGCGGGCGCCCCCCTCAATGAGCAGTTCTTC.

V is TRBV6-5 and J is TRBJ1-5; the match to TRBD1 covers 7 bases. This CDR3 has 15 amino acids. CDR1 is MNHEY and CDR2 is SVGAGI in the germline V gene. Trimming cost V 5 bases and J 4 bases; bases outside gene matches: 8. The CDR3 coding sequence is TGTGCCAGCAGTCCCGACAGGGTATTTAATCAGCCCCAGCATTTT. The encoded protein is CASSPDRVFNQPQHF.

V is TRBV11-3 and J is TRBJ2-1; 8 bases line up with TRBD2. The junction had 8 bases not matched to a gene; V was cut back by 5 bases and J by 8 bases. CDR1 and CDR2 (germline): SGHNT, YENEEA. This CDR3 is 14 amino acids long. CDR3 loop: CASSPRGGGYEQFF. In nucleotides, the CDR3 is TGTGCCAGCAGCCCCCGGGGGGGAGGCTATGAGCAGTTCTTC.

The J gene is TRBJ2-7, the V gene TRBV5-6; tentative D call: TRBD2 (5 bases). This CDR3 spans 15 amino acids. The germline V gene has CDR1 SGHDT and CDR2 YYEEEE. Trimming cost V 1 base and J 4 bases, with 15 bases left between them. CDR3 DNA: TGTGCCAGCAGCTTGAGGGCGGCGGGTGAGTACGAGCAGTACTTC. It yields the protein CASSLRAAGEYEQYF.

In this sample, this clone turned up a few times. J is TRBJ1-5 and V is TRBV7-8; 7 bases fit TRBD1. CDR3 size: 15 residues. CDR1 and CDR2 (germline): SGHVS, FQNEAQ. J was trimmed by 2 bases and V by 5 bases; bases with no gene match: 6. CDR3 nucleotide sequence: TGTGCCAGCAGCACACAGACAGGGCGCAATCAGCCCCAGCATTTT. Protein: CASSTQTGRNQPQHF. The complete variable domain, with remaining parts taken from reference TRBV7-8 and TRBJ1-5, reads GAGVSQSPRYKVAKRGQDVALRCDPISGHVSLFWYQQALGQGPEFLTYFQNEAQLDKSGLPSDRFFAERPEGSVSTLKIQRTQQEDSAVYLCASSTQTGRNQPQHFGDGTRLSIL.

The chain recombines TRBV7-9 with TRBJ2-6; 8 bases are a match to TRBD1. Germline CDR1 and CDR2: SEHNR and FQNEAQ (reference sequence). This CDR3 comprises 18 residues. V shed 4 bases and J 4 bases; nucleotides not matched to a gene: 12. The CDR3 DNA reads as TGTGCCAGCAGCTCAGTTATGCAGGGGGCGTCAGGGGCCAACGTCCTGACTTTC. It specifies CASSSVMQGASGANVLTF. Based on the CDR3 plus reference TRBV7-9 and TRBJ2-6, the full variable domain is DTGVSQNPRHKITKRGQNVTFRCDPISEHNRLYWYRQTLGQGPEFLTYFQNEAQLEKSRLLSDRFSAERPKGSFSTLEIQRTEQGDSAMYLCASSSVMQGASGANVLTFGAGSRLTVL.

V usage is TRBV6-5 and J usage is TRBJ2-1; 8 positions match TRBD1. CDR1 MNHEY and CDR2 SVGAGI come from the germline V gene. This CDR3 spans 15 amino acids. Trimming took 2 bases from V and 8 from J; bases not matched to a gene: 8. DNA of the CDR3: TGTGCCAGCAGTTACGTGCAGGGGGCGGTAGATGAGCAGTTCTTC. Its protein is CASSYVQGAVDEQFF.

V usage is TRBV2 and J usage is TRBJ2-3; TRBD2 matches 12 bases. Trimming at V came to 6 bases and at J to 7 bases, leaving 8 bases not matched to a gene. CDR3 size: 15 residues. Germline V gene sequence: CDR1 SNHLY, CDR2 FYNNEI. The CDR3 here is CASSRSSGGANTQYF. DNA for the CDR3: TGTGCCAGCAGCCGTTCTAGCGGGGGGGCAAATACGCAGTATTTT.

The chain combines TRBV18 with TRBJ1-5; TRBD1 agrees at 9 bases. V dropped 3 bases and J dropped 1; count of bases not matched to a gene: 10. The CDR3 totals 18 residues. Germline CDR1 is KGHSH and CDR2 is LQKENI. The CDR3 sequence is CASSPAGQGTGSNQPQHF. In DNA form, the CDR3 reads TGTGCCAGCTCACCTGCGGGACAGGGAACAGGGAGCAATCAGCCCCAGCATTTT.

The chain employs TRBV9 and TRBJ2-7; a weak D match, TRBD2 (5 bases). V was shortened by 4 bases and J by 0 bases, with 11 bases between the two germline ends. The V gene's germline CDR1 is SGDLS and CDR2 YYNGEE. The CDR3 totals 14 residues. CDR3: CASSPDGISYEQYF. CDR3 sequence (DNA): TGTGCCAGCAGCCCAGACGGGATCTCCTACGAGCAGTACTTC.

This rearrangement joins TRBV5-1 to TRBJ2-5, with 12 bases identical to TRBD2. V shed 1 base and J 1 base; nucleotides not matched to a gene: 2. Germline CDR1 reads SGHRS; CDR2 reads YFSETQ. The CDR3 is 16 amino acids. The CDR3 here is CASSLTSGGIQETQYF. CDR3 nucleotides: TGCGCCAGCAGCTTGACTAGCGGGGGGATCCAAGAGACCCAGTACTTC.

The chain links TRBV11-3 to TRBJ2-1; D perhaps matches TRBD2 (5 bases). Per the germline V gene, CDR1 is SGHNT and CDR2 is YENEEA. There are 13 residues in the CDR3. Trimming left V 1 base short and J 13 bases short, with 14 bases between. In nucleotides, the CDR3 is TGTGCCAGCAGCTTAGGGATTGGTAGGACTCAGTTCTTC. As protein: CASSLGIGRTQFF.

This chain links TRBV7-9 with TRBJ1-1, with D possibly being TRBD1 (6 bases). Germline assignment: CDR1 SEHNR and CDR2 FQNEAQ (reference sequence). CDR3 length: 15 amino acids. Trimming cost V 0 bases and J 5 bases, with 13 bases left between them. The CDR3 protein is CASSLAEQGTTEAFF. The CDR3 DNA reads as TGTGCCAGCAGCTTAGCGGAGCAGGGGACGACTGAAGCTTTCTTT. The full variable domain, completed using reference TRBV7-9 and TRBJ1-1, is DTGVSQNPRHKITKRGQNVTFRCDPISEHNRLYWYRQTLGQGPEFLTYFQNEAQLEKSRLLSDRFSAERPKGSFSTLEIQRTEQGDSAMYLCASSLAEQGTTEAFFGQGTRLTVV.

The chain is built from TRBV10-2 and TRBJ2-1, with a possible D match to TRBD1 (7 bases). The germline V gene has CDR1 WSHSY and CDR2 SAAADI. This CDR3 has 15 residues. Trimming pared 5 bases from V and 3 bases from J, leaving 14 bases between. The CDR3 loop is CASSQTGRNYNEQFF. CDR3 sequence (DNA): TGCGCCAGCAGTCAGACAGGGAGGAACTACAATGAGCAGTTCTTC.

J is TRBJ2-3 and V is TRBV7-8; 12 bases line up with TRBD2. The CDR3 extends over 16 amino acids. The ends lost 8 bases at V and 4 bases at J; junction bases unmatched: 10. Germline-derived CDR1 and CDR2 are SGHVS and FQNEAQ. CDR3 DNA sequence: TGTGCCAGCGGACAAGGACTAGCGGGAAACCCAGATACGCAGTATTTT. Encoded protein: CASGQGLAGNPDTQYF. The full variable domain, in which reference TRBV7-8 and TRBJ2-3 provide the parts outside the CDR3, is GAGVSQSPRYKVAKRGQDVALRCDPISGHVSLFWYQQALGQGPEFLTYFQNEAQLDKSGLPSDRFFAERPEGSVSTLKIQRTQQEDSAVYLCASGQGLAGNPDTQYFGPGTRLTVL.

The V and J genes are TRBV16 and TRBJ2-1; 7 positions agree with TRBD1. V lost 4 bases and J lost 0; bases outside the gene matches: 3. Germline assignment: CDR1 KGHSY and CDR2 FQNENV. This CDR3 contains 15 residues. DNA of the CDR3: TGTGCCAGCAGCCGAGCAGGGGGCTCCTACAATGAGCAGTTCTTC. Encoded protein: CASSRAGGSYNEQFF. The whole variable domain, remainder taken from reference TRBV16 and TRBJ2-1, is GEEVAQTPKHLVRGEGQKAKLYCAPIKGHSYVFWYQQVLKNEFKFLISFQNENVFDETGMPKERFSAKCLPNSPCSLEIQATKLEDSAVYFCASSRAGGSYNEQFFGPGTRLTVL.

J is TRBJ2-7 and V is TRBV19; 8 bases are a match to TRBD1. V shed 5 bases, J shed 6 bases, and the junction held 9 bases outside the gene matches. The CDR3 runs to 14 residues. Germline CDR1 is LNHDA and CDR2 is SQIVND (reference sequence). Here the CDR3 reads CASSFGQGSAEQYF. CDR3 bases: TGTGCCAGTAGTTTCGGACAGGGTTCCGCCGAGCAGTACTTC.

The V call is TRBV19, the J call TRBJ2-5, with D hard to call. V lost 2 bases and J lost 0, with 4 bases in between. The CDR3 has 13 residues. CDR1 LNHDA and CDR2 SQIVND come from the germline V gene (reference sequence). The CDR3 region has the DNA TGTGCCAGTAGTATACCCAACCAAGAGACCCAGTACTTC. This translates into CASSIPNQETQYF.

The J gene is TRBJ2-1, the V gene TRBV7-3; D is perhaps TRBD2 (7 bases). V lost 2 bases and J 8 bases, leaving 16 bases between the germline ends. CDR1 and CDR2 (germline): SGHTA, FQGTGA. CDR3 length equals 15 residues. The CDR3 DNA sequence: TGTGCCAGCAGCTTAGGGGGCATGGGGAGGGATGAGCAGTTCTTC. Amino acids: CASSLGGMGRDEQFF.

The chain has TRBV7-9 and TRBJ2-3; 11 positions match TRBD2. The CDR3 extends over 17 amino acids. The V gene's germline CDR1 is SEHNR and CDR2 FQNEAQ (reference sequence). V shed 1 base and J 0 bases; nucleotides not matched to a gene: 3. This chain's CDR3 is CASSLGLAGGSTDTQYF. CDR3 nucleotides: TGTGCCAGCAGCTTAGGGCTAGCGGGGGGCAGCACAGATACGCAGTATTTT.

The chain joins TRBV3-1 (or the pseudogene TRBV3-2) to TRBJ1-2, with 7 bases fitting TRBD1. V was pared by 0 bases and J by 4 bases, with 5 bases of the junction left unmatched. This CDR3 comprises 15 residues. Germline assignment: CDR1 LGHDT and CDR2 YNNKEL (reference sequence). CDR3 protein: CASSQERGRSYGYTF. The CDR3 DNA is TGTGCCAGCAGCCAAGAAAGGGGGCGAAGCTATGGCTACACCTTC.